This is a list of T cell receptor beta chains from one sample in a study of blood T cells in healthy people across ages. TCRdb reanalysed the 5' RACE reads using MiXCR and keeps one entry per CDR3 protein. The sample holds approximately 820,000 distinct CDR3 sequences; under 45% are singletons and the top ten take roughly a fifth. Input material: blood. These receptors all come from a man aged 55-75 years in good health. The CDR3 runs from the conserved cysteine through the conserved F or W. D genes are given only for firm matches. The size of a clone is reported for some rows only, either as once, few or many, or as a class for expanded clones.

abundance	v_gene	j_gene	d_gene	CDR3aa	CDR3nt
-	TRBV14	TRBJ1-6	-	CASSPDTGPLHF	TGTGCCAGCAGCCCCGACACCGGGCCCCTCCACTTT
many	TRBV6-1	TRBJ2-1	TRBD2	CASRTSGAPEVTYNEQFF	TGTGCCAGCAGAACTAGCGGGGCCCCCGAGGTGACCTACAATGAGCAGTTCTTC
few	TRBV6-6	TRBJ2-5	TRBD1	CASRVQGVKETQYF	TGTGCCAGCAGAGTACAGGGGGTTAAAGAGACCCAGTACTTC
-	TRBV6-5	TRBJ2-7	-	CASSLRVGVGEQYF	TGTGCCAGCAGCCTCAGGGTCGGCGTGGGGGAGCAGTACTTC
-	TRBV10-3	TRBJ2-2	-	CAISDRGKDTGELFF	TGTGCCATCAGTGACCGAGGGAAGGACACCGGGGAGCTGTTTTTT
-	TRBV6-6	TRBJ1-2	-	CTSTGDGHTF	TGTACCAGTACTGGAGATGGCCACACCTTC
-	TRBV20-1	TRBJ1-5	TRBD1	CSALDRERPQHF	TGCAGTGCTCTGGACAGGGAACGGCCCCAGCATTTT
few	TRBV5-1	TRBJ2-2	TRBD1	CASKVDRGLSGELFF	TGCGCCAGCAAGGTCGACAGGGGGTTATCCGGGGAGCTGTTTTTT
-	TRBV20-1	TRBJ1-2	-	CSAASGDIPNYGYTF	TGCAGTGCTGCTTCGGGGGACATCCCTAACTATGGCTACACCTTC
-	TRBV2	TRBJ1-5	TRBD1	CPSRDSLQPQHF	TGTCCCAGCAGGGACAGTTTGCAGCCCCAGCATTTT
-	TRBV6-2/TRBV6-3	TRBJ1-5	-	CASSFPNVAPQHF	TGTGCCAGCAGCTTTCCAAATGTGGCGCCCCAGCATTTT
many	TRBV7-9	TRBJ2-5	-	CASSLVYAGQETQYF	TGTGCCAGCAGCTTAGTTTATGCAGGGCAAGAGACCCAGTACTTC
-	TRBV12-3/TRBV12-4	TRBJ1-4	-	CVSSPVGGGTTNEKLFF	TGTGTCAGCAGCCCCGTAGGAGGGGGGACAACTAATGAAAAACTGTTTTTT
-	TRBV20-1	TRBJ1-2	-	CSGGGSTYYGYTF	TGCAGTGGGGGGGGCTCGACTTACTATGGCTACACCTTC
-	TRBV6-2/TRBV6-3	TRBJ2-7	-	CASSYVDNREQYF	TGTGCCAGCAGTTACGTGGACAACCGCGAGCAGTACTTC
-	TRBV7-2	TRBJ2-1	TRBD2	CASSFAERTSGVGEQFF	TGTGCCAGCAGCTTTGCCGAAAGGACTAGCGGGGTTGGTGAGCAGTTCTTC
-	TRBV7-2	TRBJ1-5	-	CASSDSRSQPQHF	TGTGCCAGCAGTGACAGCCGGAGTCAGCCCCAGCATTTT
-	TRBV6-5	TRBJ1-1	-	CASSYEGRMTEAFF	TGTGCCAGCAGTTACGAGGGACGGATGACTGAAGCTTTCTTT
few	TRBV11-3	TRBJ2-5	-	CASSQVKGTQETQYF	TGTGCCAGCAGCCAGGTGAAAGGGACCCAAGAGACCCAGTACTTC
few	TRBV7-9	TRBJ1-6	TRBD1	CASSSDRISNSPLHF	TGTGCCAGCAGCTCGGACAGGATTTCCAATTCACCCCTCCACTTT
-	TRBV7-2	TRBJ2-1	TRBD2	CASSPRGGALFHEQFF	TGTGCCAGCAGCCCACGCGGGGGGGCCCTGTTCCATGAGCAGTTCTTC
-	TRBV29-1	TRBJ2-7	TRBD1	CSSSQGAKYEQYF	TGCAGCTCGTCTCAGGGGGCGAAGTACGAGCAGTACTTC
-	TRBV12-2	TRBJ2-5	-	CASRLERGQETQYF	TGTGCAAGTCGCTTAGAGCGGGGACAAGAGACCCAGTACTTC
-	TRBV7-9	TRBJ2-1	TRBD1	CASSLGTGNANEQFF	TGTGCCAGCAGCTTAGGGACAGGGAACGCCAATGAGCAGTTCTTC